The text below deals with one T cell receptor (beta chain). Its antigen is undetermined. TCRdb redid the calling of the reads with MiXCR, one entry per CDR3 protein. In the table there are about 120,000 distinct CDR3 sequences, roughly a tenth of which are singletons. The record originates from a study of T cell repertoires in cytomegalovirus infection. Points from the study as a whole: Clonotype analysis showed dominance of the ex vivo response by HLA-C-restricted CMV-specific TCR beta clonotypes.

Sequences were obtained from PBMCs, sequenced either directly or after in vitro stimulation (not recorded which). The TCR comes from a human donor in good health (CMV status not recorded). Some clones in this sample may be carry-over from other donors' samples.

The chain's CDR3 is CSAAHGTSEYNEQFF. CDR3 nucleotide sequence: TGCAGTGCCGCCCACGGGACTAGCGAGTACAATGAGCAGTTCTTC. The chain couples TRBV20-1 to TRBJ2-1, with TRBD2 matching 10 bases. Germline assignment: CDR1 DFQATT and CDR2 SNEGSKA (reference sequence). The CDR3 is 15 residues long. The V segment lost 6 bases and the J segment 4 bases; nucleotides outside the gene matches: 9.